This passage covers 7 T cell receptor beta chains from one sample sequenced in a study of blood T cell repertoires in COVID-19. The protocol was immunoSEQ multiplex PCR, while the TCRdb copy is restricted to in-frame clones and leaves out a portion. The sample has over 150,000 clones, roughly 79% seen once. The sample consisted of peripheral blood. Receptors were obtained from a human donor with acute or convalescent COVID-19. The donor label of this sample is uncertain.

The CDR3 sequence is CASSYSTGVYGELFF. DNA of the CDR3: TGTGCCAGCAGTTACTCGACCGGGGTGTACGGGGAGCTGTTTTTT. The genes are TRBV6-5 and TRBJ2-2; D may be TRBD2 (5 bases). CDR1 MNHEY and CDR2 SVGAGI come from the germline V gene. Trimming took off 0 bases at V and 7 bases at J, with 12 bases between the two ends. The CDR3 is 15 amino acids.

This clone was found a few times. The rearrangement joins TRBV6-5 to TRBJ1-1; D is perhaps TRBD1 (5 bases). Germline CDR1 reads MNHEY; CDR2 reads SVGAGI. V lost 2 bases, J lost 5 bases, and 12 bases lay in between. This CDR3 is built from 14 residues. This CDR3 reads CASSYDFGGTEAFF. In DNA, the CDR3 is TGTGCCAGCAGTTACGACTTTGGGGGGACTGAAGCTTTCTTT.

The CDR3 loop is CATSDFGLSKDTQYF. In DNA form, the CDR3 reads TGTGCCACCAGTGATTTTGGCCTGTCCAAAGATACGCAGTATTTT. The chain joins TRBV24-1 to TRBJ2-3; no clear D. This CDR3 is built from 15 residues. Trimming stripped 1 base from V and 5 bases from J, with 12 bases between. The germline gives CDR1 KGHDR, CDR2 SFDVKD.

V is TRBV6-5 and J is TRBJ2-7; weak D call: TRBD2 (6 bases). CDR3 size: 15 residues. The germline gives CDR1 MNHEY, CDR2 SVGAGI. V was trimmed by 6 bases and J by 3 bases, leaving 18 bases between them. DNA of the CDR3: TGTGCCAGCAGACGGGACTTCTCACCCCTCTACGAGCAGTACTTC. Translation gives CASRRDFSPLYEQYF.

CDR3 protein: CAIRAGAGTNEQFF. The CDR3 nucleotides are TGTGCCATCAGGGCTGGAGCGGGGACAAATGAGCAGTTCTTC. The chain recombines TRBV10-3 with TRBJ2-1, with D possibly matching TRBD2 (7 bases). The length of the CDR3 is 14 residues. V was clipped by 6 bases and J by 7 bases, with 16 bases between them. Germline V gene sequence: CDR1 ENHRY, CDR2 SYGVKD.

This chain joins TRBV3-1 (or the pseudogene TRBV3-2) and TRBJ2-1; a possible D gene is TRBD2 (6 bases). CDR1 LGHDT and CDR2 YNNKEL come from the germline V gene (reference sequence). V shed 2 bases and J shed 4 bases, with 15 bases lying between them. The CDR3 has 16 residues. This CDR3 is CASSQLSGVGYNEQFF. The CDR3 bases are TGTGCCAGCAGCCAACTTAGCGGAGTGGGGTACAATGAGCAGTTCTTC.

This chain connects TRBV9 to TRBJ2-2; TRBD2 is a possible D gene (6 bases). This CDR3 comprises 16 residues. CDR1 SGDLS and CDR2 YYNGEE come from the germline V gene. V was pared by 2 bases and J by 2 bases, with 13 bases between. The CDR3 DNA reads as TGTGCCAGCAGCGTTCAGGCGGGGCTAAACACCGGGGAGCTGTTTTTT. Translating it yields CASSVQAGLNTGELFF.